What follows describes a single TCR beta chain. Antigen specificity is unknown. This sample stems from a study of blood T cells in healthy people across ages. On the study more broadly: For every two T cells, template switching captured about one barcoded beta molecule. Study-level results: Whereas aged donors had fewer naive CD4+ cells, long-lived donors had more of them and higher diversity. Any conclusive comparison of naive versus antigen-experienced cells was prevented by using unsorted PBMCs.

This CDR3 is 12 amino acids long. The germline V gene encodes CDR1 SQVTM and CDR2 ANQGSEA. Next came a second PCR, run for about 6 to 12 cycles, which used a sample-barcoded 5' primer along with a J-beta primer mix. TCRdb reanalysed the 5' RACE reads using MiXCR and keeps one entry per CDR3 protein. The data show approximately 820,000 distinct CDR3 sequences, under 55% seen once. The clonotype comes from a man in his 60s in good health. The chain carries TRBV29-1 and TRBJ2-7; D unclear. With the DNA end fitting TRBJ2-5 better, the J assignment may be wrong. The specimen sequenced was blood. CDR3 sequence (DNA): TGCAGCGATACACCCGAGAGGGAGACCCAGTACTTC. Its translation is CSDTPERETQYF.